These 10 T cell receptor beta chains were sequenced from one sample in a study of type 1 and type 2 diabetes patients. Amplification started from genomic DNA. A primer set of 30 forward and 13 reverse primers amplified the CDR3. TCRdb analysed the multiplex PCR reads with MiXCR anew, one entry per CDR3 protein. The data show under 300,000 distinct CDR3 sequences, around 47% seen once. Sequenced input: peripheral blood mononuclear cells (PBMCs). These receptors all come from a man aged 18 to 35 with type 2 diabetes.

The sample holds many counts of this clonotype. The chain carries TRBV2 and TRBJ1-2, with D uncertain. The germline CDR1 and CDR2 sequences are SNHLY and FYNNEI. The CDR3 spans 15 residues. The germline V and J ends were trimmed by 3 bases and 1 base, with 12 bases remaining between them. The CDR3 protein is CASSDFFQSNYGYTF. Here the CDR3 DNA reads TGTGCCAGCAGTGATTTCTTTCAGAGTAACTATGGCTACACCTTC.

The gene calls are TRBV27 and TRBJ2-1; the match to TRBD1 covers 8 bases. This CDR3 spans 14 amino acids. The germline V gene has CDR1 MNHEY and CDR2 SMNVEV (reference sequence). J was trimmed by 2 bases and V by 7 bases; bases with no gene match: 4. Here the CDR3 reads CASKDRGTYNEQFF. DNA for the CDR3: TGTGCCAGCAAAGACAGGGGCACCTACAATGAGCAGTTCTTC.

This clonotype was seen a few times. The chain has TRBV19 and TRBJ2-1, with 9 bases identical to TRBD1. Germline V gene data show CDR1 as LNHDA and CDR2 as SQIVND (reference sequence). V lost 4 bases to trimming and J lost 7 bases; unmatched junction nucleotides: 5. The CDR3 sequence is 14 residues long. CDR3 sequence (DNA): TGTGCCAGTAGTACCGGGACAGGGAGAAATGAGCAGTTCTTC. This gives the protein CASSTGTGRNEQFF.

This chain joins TRBV7-2 and TRBJ2-1; 13 nucleotides match TRBD2. From germline, CDR1 is SGHTA and CDR2 FQGNSA. This CDR3 is 15 amino acids long. The trim removed 5 bases at V and 9 bases at J, leaving 7 bases unmatched. The CDR3 DNA follows: TGTGCCAGCAGCGTTACTAGCGGGAGGGCGGGTGAGCAGTTCTTC. Translation: CASSVTSGRAGEQFF.

The rearrangement joins TRBV28 to TRBJ1-5; TRBD1 matches 7 bases. The CDR3 runs 14 residues. Germline values: CDR1 MDHEN, CDR2 SYDVKM. The CDR3 nucleotides read TGTGCGACACAGGGGACTGGGCCGGTTCAGCCCCAGCATTTT. It specifies CATQGTGPVQPQHF.

This clonotype has more than one count but fewer than ten. The V and J genes are TRBV20-1 and TRBJ1-2; D not resolved. Germline loops: CDR1 DFQATT, CDR2 SNEGSKA (reference sequence). Trimming pared 3 bases from V and 5 bases from J, leaving 7 bases between. The CDR3 has 11 amino acids. The CDR3 DNA is TGCAGTGCTAGCAGTGGTTATGGCTACACCTTC. Its translation is CSASSGYGYTF.

The chain combines TRBV2 with TRBJ2-3, with D possibly TRBD1 on 6 matching bases. The V end was cut by 4 bases, the J end by 1 base, with 12 bases between. CDR1 and CDR2 from the germline V gene are SNHLY and FYNNEI. This CDR3 spans 15 amino acids. The CDR3 region is CASSVTGYGTDTQYF. CDR3 nucleotides: TGTGCCAGCAGTGTTACAGGGTACGGCACAGATACGCAGTATTTT. The complete variable domain, with remaining parts taken from reference TRBV2 and TRBJ2-3, reads EPEVTQTPSHQVTQMGQEVILRCVPISNHLYFYWYRQILGQKVEFLVSFYNNEISEKSEIFDDQFSVERPDGSNFTLKIRSTKLEDSAMYFCASSVTGYGTDTQYFGPGTRLTVL.

The rearrangement links TRBV2 to TRBJ1-2; D not certain. CDR1 is SNHLY, CDR2 FYNNEI, per germline. CDR3 size: 13 residues. V lost 6 bases and J lost 3, with 11 bases in between. As DNA, the CDR3 is TGTGCCAGCAGCTTGGGAGCTTACTATGGCTACACCTTC. Translating gives CASSLGAYYGYTF.

The chain carries TRBV13 and TRBJ2-5, with TRBD2 matching over 9 bases. The V segment lost 7 bases and the J segment 1 base; nucleotides outside the gene matches: 13. This CDR3 is 17 amino acids long. The germline gives CDR1 PRHDT, CDR2 FYEKMQ (reference sequence). CDR3 in amino acids: CASTVLASGTIQETQYF. The DNA of the CDR3 is TGTGCCAGCACCGTTCTAGCTAGCGGGACAATCCAAGAGACCCAGTACTTC.

The V and J genes are TRBV25-1 and TRBJ1-2, with D hard to call. The CDR3 runs to 13 residues. CDR1 and CDR2 from the germline V gene are MGHDK and SYGVNS. The germline V and J ends were trimmed by 4 bases and 8 bases, with 14 bases remaining between them. The CDR3 protein is CASSAPDQTGYTF. In nucleotides, the CDR3 is TGTGCCAGCAGTGCTCCGGACCAAACGGGCTACACCTTC.